The clone carrying this T cell receptor beta chain was detected ten times or more. The germline gives CDR1 LNHDA, CDR2 SQIVND (reference sequence). The CDR3 covers 15 residues. The data stem from a study of tumor-infiltrating lymphocytes in oesophageal squamous cell carcinoma. Each CDR3 protein is one row after TCRdb ran MiXCR on the PCR reads. Here the sample spans about 22,000 distinct CDR3 sequences, 34% being singletons. Material: esophageal tumor tissue. The chain combines TRBV19 with TRBJ2-1; 11 nucleotides line up with TRBD2. Gene TRBJ2-7 matches the end of the DNA better, so the J call may be wrong. The clonotype comes from a female donor with esophageal squamous cell carcinoma. This CDR3 reads CASSTTSGSRSEQYF. The CDR3 DNA is TGTGCCAGTAGTACAACTAGCGGGAGCCGTTCCGAGCAGTACTTC.